This T cell receptor (beta chain) stems from a study of blood T cell repertoires in COVID-19. In the study overall: Acute and convalescent COVID-19 samples came from the United States, Italy and Spain. The analysed material was cDNA or gDNA that came from T cells, B-cell-depleted T cells, or PBMCs.

Patients in Seattle were enrolled during active infection, then followed longitudinally. The method was immunoSEQ multiplex PCR; TCRdb's version includes in-frame clones alone and lacks a portion of them. The data show 200,000 to 250,000 clones, more than 80% seen once. Source material: peripheral blood. The receptor's source is a woman aged 80 or over with COVID-19, enrolled during active disease.

The CDR3 spells CASSLDPRTGSRYEQYF. The CDR3 nucleotides read TGCGCCAGCAGCTTGGACCCCCGAACAGGCTCAAGGTACGAGCAGTACTTC. This chain connects TRBV5-1 to TRBJ2-7, with a tentative D call TRBD1 (5 bases). The ends were cut back, 0 bases at V and 4 bases at J, with 20 bases in the middle. Germline assignment: CDR1 SGHRS and CDR2 YFSETQ. The CDR3 sequence is 17 residues long.